This T cell receptor (beta chain) was sequenced in a study of early T cells in non-severe SARS-CoV-2 infection. Study information: Sequencing of bulk RNA from unsorted whole blood was done, without chain pairing. Study findings and constraints: VDJdb matching, biased toward anti-spike CD8 responses, missed private and CD4 specificities.

This clonotype was picked up a small number of times. The antigen is undetermined. The TCR library protocol attached unique molecular identifiers to the individual cDNA molecules. TCRdb re-derived calls from the 5' RACE reads in MiXCR, one entry per CDR3 protein. The table lists tens of thousands of distinct CDR3 sequences, around 16% of them singletons. This material consisted of whole blood, taken at baseline. This clonotype was obtained from an adult who was a healthcare worker with PCR-confirmed SARS-CoV-2 infection or an uninfected control (not recorded which).

CDR3 in amino acids: CSASGTSATDTQYF. The CDR3 bases are TGCAGTGCTTCCGGGACTAGCGCCACAGATACGCAGTATTTT. This chain joins TRBV20-1 and TRBJ2-3; TRBD2 aligns across 10 bases. The CDR3 runs 14 residues. V gave up 5 bases and J gave up 2 bases; unmatched junction bases: 4. Looked up from germline, CDR1 is DFQATT and CDR2 is SNEGSKA (reference sequence).